Each of the 25 T cell receptor beta chains below was sequenced from the same sample in a study of early T cells in non-severe SARS-CoV-2 infection (dated by TCRdb to the early 2020s). The library was produced with 5' RACE. The sequencer was a NextSeq 500. TCRdb passed the public sequencing reads through fastp at Q25 and MiXCR, retaining productive beta sequences. When rows share a CDR3 protein, they turn into one entry using the most common DNA and genes. This sample is represented by 86,000 or so distinct CDR3 sequences; 5% to 7% of them were singletons. 7.8% of the sample is taken by the ten largest. The sample taken for sequencing was whole blood. Source of these receptors: an adult who was a healthcare worker with PCR-confirmed SARS-CoV-2 infection or an uninfected control (not recorded which).

In its sample, this clonotype was seen many times. The DNA for the CDR3 is TGTGCCATCAGTGAGACGACAGTAAGTGAGCAGTACTTC. It translates to CAISETTVSEQYF. This rearrangement joins TRBV10-3 to TRBJ2-7; tentative D call: TRBD1 (5 bases). Deletions cut 2 bases from V and 7 bases from J, with 12 bases between. The CDR3 extends over 13 amino acids. The germline gives CDR1 ENHRY, CDR2 SYGVKD.

This clonotype showed up many times. The chain combines TRBV18 with TRBJ2-2; TRBD2 matches 7 bases. V was clipped by 0 bases and J by 0 bases; unmatched bases: 1. The germline V gene encodes CDR1 KGHSH and CDR2 LQKENI. The CDR3 is made up of 16 amino acids. The DNA of the CDR3 is TGTGCCAGCTCACCACCGGGAGGGCCGAACACCGGGGAGCTGTTTTTT. This codes for CASSPPGGPNTGELFF.

This clonotype has just a few counts. The J gene is TRBJ1-5, the V gene TRBV5-8; D perhaps matches TRBD1 (5 bases). This CDR3 spans 15 amino acids. Germline CDR1 reads SGHTS; CDR2 reads YDEGEE. The V end was cut by 0 bases, the J end by 0 bases, with 7 bases between. This CDR3 reads CASSLGQNSNQPQHF. In DNA, the CDR3 is TGTGCCAGCAGCTTGGGACAGAATAGCAATCAGCCCCAGCATTTT.

This clonotype was observed a handful of times. The V call is TRBV5-5, the J call TRBJ2-3; 7 bases are a match to TRBD1. The length of the CDR3 is 14 residues. V shed 0 bases, J shed 7 bases, and the junction held 5 bases outside the gene matches. Germline lookup yields CDR1 SGHKS and CDR2 YYEKEE (reference sequence). For the CDR3, the DNA is TGTGCCAGCAGCTTGGACGGCAGGGGGTATACGCAGTATTTT. It specifies CASSLDGRGYTQYF.

V is TRBV7-8 and J is TRBJ2-3, with no clear D. The CDR3 spans 15 residues. Trimming took off 2 bases at V and 0 bases at J, with 9 bases between the two ends. Germline V gene data show CDR1 as SGHVS and CDR2 as FQNEAQ. Written as DNA, the CDR3 is TGTGCCAGCAGCTTATTAGAATATAGCACAGATACGCAGTATTTT. It codes for CASSLLEYSTDTQYF.

This clonotype was observed many times. At one end the junction does not follow the germline gene, possibly because of a read error. J is TRBJ2-7 and V is TRBV6-1, with D tentatively TRBD2 (5 bases). The CDR3 totals 12 residues. The germline gives CDR1 MNHNS, CDR2 SASEGT. CDR3: CASTETRGEQYF. The DNA of the CDR3 is TGTGCCAGCACTGAAACTCGGGGAGAGCAGTACTTC.

This clonotype was counted many times. The rearrangement joins TRBV5-1 to TRBJ2-7, with D perhaps matching TRBD1 (6 bases). The CDR3 is made up of 15 amino acids. V lost 4 bases and J 0 bases, leaving 14 bases between the germline ends. CDR1 is SGHRS, CDR2 YFSETQ, per germline. The CDR3 coding sequence is TGCGCCAGCAGCCTACGGACAGCCGACTCCTACGAGCAGTACTTC. Amino acid sequence: CASSLRTADSYEQYF.

There are many counts of this clonotype. V usage is TRBV29-1 and J usage is TRBJ1-6; a weak D match, TRBD1 (6 bases). Deletions cut 6 bases from V and 4 bases from J, with 10 bases between. Germline assignment: CDR1 SQVTM and CDR2 ANQGSEA. This CDR3 has 13 residues. This chain's CDR3 is CSVADSYNSPLHF. Written as DNA, the CDR3 is TGCAGCGTAGCGGACAGTTATAATTCACCCCTCCACTTT.

This clonotype was detected ten times or more. The chain couples TRBV20-1 to TRBJ2-6; either TRBD1 or TRBD2 may supply D (5 bases each). This CDR3 has 16 residues. Trimming left V 3 bases short and J 0 bases short, with 12 bases between. The germline V gene has CDR1 DFQATT and CDR2 SNEGSKA (reference sequence). CDR3 residues: CSASGDPSSGANVLTF. Here the CDR3 DNA reads TGCAGTGCTAGCGGGGACCCAAGCTCTGGGGCCAACGTCCTGACTTTC.

The V and J genes are TRBV5-1 and TRBJ2-7, with 7 bases that match TRBD1. The V gene's germline CDR1 is SGHRS and CDR2 YFSETQ. The CDR3 runs 17 residues. V lost 0 bases to trimming and J lost 3 bases; unmatched junction nucleotides: 12. The CDR3 is CASSLDLDPGQNYEQYF. The CDR3 DNA follows: TGCGCCAGCAGCTTGGACCTAGATCCGGGACAGAACTACGAGCAGTACTTC.

This clonotype was seen ten or more times. V usage is TRBV5-4 and J usage is TRBJ2-2; no reliable D call. The CDR3 has 15 residues. Germline assignment: CDR1 SGHNT and CDR2 YYREEE (reference sequence). V dropped 0 bases and J dropped 3 bases, with 9 bases sitting between them. This CDR3 is CASSLGSPDTGELFF. The CDR3 DNA sequence: TGTGCCAGCAGCTTGGGATCTCCCGACACCGGGGAGCTGTTTTTT.

This clonotype appeared many times. This chain uses TRBV18 with TRBJ1-6, with D unresolved. Germline CDR1 KGHSH, CDR2 LQKENI. V was cut by 3 bases and J by 5 bases, with 8 bases left in between. There are 14 residues in the CDR3. The CDR3 coding sequence is TGTGCCAGCTCACCGGAGAGTAATAATTCACCCCTCCACTTT. Encoded protein: CASSPESNNSPLHF. The entire variable domain, with the rest obtained from reference TRBV18 and TRBJ1-6, is as follows: NAGVMQNPRHLVRRRGQEARLRCSPMKGHSHVYWYRQLPEEGLKFMVYLQKENIIDESGMPKERFSAEFPKEGPSILRIQQVVRGDSAAYFCASSPESNNSPLHFGNGTRLTVT.

The chain carries TRBV5-1 and TRBJ2-3, with TRBD1 identical over 7 bases. The CDR3 runs to 15 residues. Germline CDR1 SGHRS, CDR2 YFSETQ. The J segment lost 3 bases and the V segment lost 4 bases, leaving 8 bases of the junction unmatched. The CDR3 DNA reads TGCGCCAGCAGCCGTACAGGGGTCAGAACAGATACGCAGTATTTT. The encoded protein is CASSRTGVRTDTQYF.

There are many counts of this clonotype. The V call is TRBV11-2, the J call TRBJ2-5; no definite D call. In germline, CDR1 is SGHAT, CDR2 FQNNGV. The V and J ends lost 1 base and 0 bases respectively, with 6 bases between them. There are 14 residues in the CDR3. The CDR3 DNA reads TGTGCCAGCAGCTTAGCACGGAACCAAGAGACCCAGTACTTC. Its translation: CASSLARNQETQYF.

This clonotype was counted between two and nine times. This chain joins TRBV6-1 and TRBJ1-2, with 9 bases aligning to TRBD1. The CDR3 extends over 14 amino acids. V shed 6 bases, J shed 11 bases, and the junction held 13 bases outside the gene matches. Germline CDR1 and CDR2: MNHNS and SASEGT. The DNA for the CDR3 is TGTGCCAGCAGGGAACCGGGACAGGGTCCTTTGTACACCTTC. Amino acids: CASREPGQGPLYTF.

V is TRBV6-6 and J is TRBJ1-1; D perhaps matches TRBD1 (6 bases). This CDR3 has 12 amino acids. Trimming stripped 6 bases from V and 7 bases from J, with 12 bases between. Germline values: CDR1 MNHNY, CDR2 SVGAGI (reference sequence). The CDR3 protein is CASSQGIDEAFF. The CDR3 bases are TGTGCCAGCAGCCAGGGGATAGATGAAGCTTTCTTT.

The rearrangement links TRBV30 to TRBJ2-1; possible D gene TRBD1, 6 bases. The CDR3 totals 14 residues. Germline V gene sequence: CDR1 GTSNPN, CDR2 SVGIG (reference sequence). Trimming stripped 3 bases from V and 7 bases from J, with 16 bases between. The CDR3 reads CAWSTRQGRNEQFF. The CDR3 nucleotides read TGTGCCTGGAGCACCCGGCAGGGGCGGAATGAGCAGTTCTTC.

This clonotype was seen ten or more times. The CDR3 DNA reads TGCAGCGTCCTGACTAGAACGAGCACAGATACGCAGTATTTT. Translation: CSVLTRTSTDTQYF. The chain employs TRBV29-1 and TRBJ2-3; tentative D call: TRBD2 (6 bases). This CDR3 region has 14 residues. The germline V gene encodes CDR1 SQVTM and CDR2 ANQGSEA. Trimming stripped 6 bases from V and 0 bases from J, with 13 bases between.

The rearrangement joins TRBV20-1 to TRBJ2-7; 12 positions agree with TRBD2. Trimming at V came to 3 bases and at J to 5 bases, leaving 5 bases not matched to a gene. CDR1 is DFQATT, CDR2 SNEGSKA, per germline (reference sequence). The CDR3 is 14 residues long. CDR3 in amino acids: CSARTLAGGHEQYF. The CDR3 nucleotides are TGCAGTGCTAGGACACTAGCGGGAGGCCACGAGCAGTACTTC.

Here the CDR3 reads CASSSQGTTEAFF. The CDR3 DNA sequence: TGTGCCAGCAGCTCACAGGGTACCACTGAAGCTTTCTTT. This sequence joins TRBV6-4 and TRBJ1-1, with D perhaps TRBD1 (6 bases). Germline V gene sequence: CDR1 MRHNA, CDR2 SNTAGT. The germline V and J ends were trimmed by 6 bases and 4 bases, with 12 bases remaining between them. The CDR3 extends over 13 amino acids.

This clonotype was counted a few times. The V gene is TRBV29-1, the J gene TRBJ1-1, with D unresolved. V was clipped by 2 bases and J by 0 bases, with 7 bases between them. CDR3 length: 13 amino acids. Germline loops: CDR1 SQVTM, CDR2 ANQGSEA. CDR3 amino acids: CSVEKRMNTEAFF. CDR3 in DNA: TGCAGCGTTGAAAAAAGGATGAACACTGAAGCTTTCTTT. Full variable domain (rest looked up from reference TRBV29-1 and TRBJ1-1): SAVISQKPSRDICQRGTSLTIQCQVDSQVTMMFWYRQQPGQSLTLIATANQGSEATYESGFVIDKFPISRPNLTFSTLTVSNMSPEDSSIYLCSVEKRMNTEAFFGQGTRLTVV.

This clonotype has at least ten counts. The J gene is TRBJ2-2, the V gene TRBV19, with 12 bases lining up with TRBD2. The CDR3 sequence is 18 residues long. Germline values: CDR1 LNHDA, CDR2 SQIVND (reference sequence). J lost 5 bases, V lost 3 bases, and 10 bases had no gene match. Written as DNA, the CDR3 is TGTGCCAGTAGTATCGGCGGACTAGCGGGAAGAGGAACCGGGGAGCTGTTTTTT. Protein sequence: CASSIGGLAGRGTGELFF.

This clonotype was picked up many times. V gene TRBV20-1 combines with J gene TRBJ1-2; the D gene is possibly TRBD1 (5 bases). CDR1 DFQATT and CDR2 SNEGSKA come from the germline V gene (reference sequence). This CDR3 spans 12 amino acids. Trimming removed 0 bases at V and 4 bases at J, with 6 bases between. The CDR3 region has the DNA TGCAGTGCTAGAGATGGGACCTATGGCTACACCTTC. Its protein is CSARDGTYGYTF.

This clonotype came up many times. This chain joins TRBV4-3 and TRBJ1-1; D ambiguous. With 0 bases removed from V and 1 base from J, the gap between germline ends came to 9 bases. The CDR3 length is 15 residues. Germline V gene sequence: CDR1 LGHNA, CDR2 YSLEER. In DNA, the CDR3 is TGCGCCAGCAGCCAAGAGGCCGCTACGAACACTGAAGCTTTCTTT. Translating gives CASSQEAATNTEAFF.

The rearrangement joins TRBV2 to TRBJ2-3, with no clear D. Germline CDR1 and CDR2: SNHLY and FYNNEI. CDR3 length equals 14 residues. Trimming left V 3 bases short and J 5 bases short, with 12 bases between. The CDR3 spells CASSDGGLGDTQYF. The CDR3 DNA follows: TGTGCCAGCAGTGACGGTGGGCTTGGAGATACGCAGTATTTT. Combining the CDR3 with reference TRBV2 and TRBJ2-3 gives the whole variable domain EPEVTQTPSHQVTQMGQEVILRCVPISNHLYFYWYRQILGQKVEFLVSFYNNEISEKSEIFDDQFSVERPDGSNFTLKIRSTKLEDSAMYFCASSDGGLGDTQYFGPGTRLTVL.